This entry is about one T cell receptor beta chain. What it binds is not known. Deletions cut 0 bases from V and 3 bases from J, with 11 bases between. CDR1 and CDR2 (germline): MGHRA, YSYEKL. The CDR3 totals 15 residues. These data come from a study of T-cell reconstitution after alpha-beta-depleted transplantation in children. Study-wide results and limits: High day-60 TCRbeta diversity in some patients came from surviving recipient T cells and thymic progenitors. T-cell numbers and diversity one year post-transplant derived largely from freshly generated T cells. As was reported, about two months after transplant, alpha-beta T cells came from several hundred expanded graft clones.

During its preparation, the TCRbeta library received unique molecular identifiers. TCRdb reprocessed the PCR reads via MiXCR and lists one record per CDR3 protein. The sample lists approximately 82,000 distinct CDR3 sequences, around 18% occurring once. The sequencing used PBMCs, mostly from graft donor cells, collected 360 days after TCRalphabeta/CD19-depleted stem cell transplant. The TCR comes from a male patient aged 2 to 10 who had a stem cell transplant for acute lymphoblastic leukemia, so the T cells may come from the graft donor. V is TRBV4-1 and J is TRBJ1-2; no reliable D call. CDR3 sequence: CASSQDPQDYYGYTF. The CDR3 DNA follows: TGCGCCAGCAGCCAAGATCCCCAGGATTACTATGGCTACACCTTC.